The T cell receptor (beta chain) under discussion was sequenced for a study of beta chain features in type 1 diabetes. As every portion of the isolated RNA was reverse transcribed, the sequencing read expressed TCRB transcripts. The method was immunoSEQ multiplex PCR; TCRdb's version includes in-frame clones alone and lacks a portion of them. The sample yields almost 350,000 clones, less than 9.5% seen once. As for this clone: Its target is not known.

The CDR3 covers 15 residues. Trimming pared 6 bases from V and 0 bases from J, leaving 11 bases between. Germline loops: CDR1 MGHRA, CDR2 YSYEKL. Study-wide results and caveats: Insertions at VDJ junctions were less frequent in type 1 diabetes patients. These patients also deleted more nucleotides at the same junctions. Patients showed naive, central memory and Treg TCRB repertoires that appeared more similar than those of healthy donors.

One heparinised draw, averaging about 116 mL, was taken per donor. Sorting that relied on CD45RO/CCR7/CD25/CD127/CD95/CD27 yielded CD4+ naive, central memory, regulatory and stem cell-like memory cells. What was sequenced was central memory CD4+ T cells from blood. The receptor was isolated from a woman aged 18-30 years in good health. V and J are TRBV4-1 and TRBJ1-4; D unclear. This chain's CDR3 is CASRQSLATNEKLFF. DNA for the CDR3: TGCGCCAGCAGACAGAGCTTAGCAACTAATGAAAAACTGTTTTTT.